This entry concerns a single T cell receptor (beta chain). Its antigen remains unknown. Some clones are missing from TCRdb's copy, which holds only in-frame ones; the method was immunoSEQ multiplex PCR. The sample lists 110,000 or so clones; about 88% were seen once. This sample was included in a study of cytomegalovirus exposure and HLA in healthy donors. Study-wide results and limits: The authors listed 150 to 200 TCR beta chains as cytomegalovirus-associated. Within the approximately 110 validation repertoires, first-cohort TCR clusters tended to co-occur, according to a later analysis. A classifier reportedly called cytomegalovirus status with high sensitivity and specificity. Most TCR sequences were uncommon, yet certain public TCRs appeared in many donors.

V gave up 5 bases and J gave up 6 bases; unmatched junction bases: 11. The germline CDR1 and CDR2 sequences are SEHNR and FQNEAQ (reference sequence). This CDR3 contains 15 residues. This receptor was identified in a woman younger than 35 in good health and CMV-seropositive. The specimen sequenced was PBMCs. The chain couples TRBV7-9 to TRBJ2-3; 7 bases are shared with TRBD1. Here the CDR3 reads CASSLGQPVTDTQYF. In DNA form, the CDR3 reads TGTGCCAGCAGCCTGGGACAGCCCGTGACCGATACGCAGTATTTT.